This T cell receptor beta chain comes out of a study of cytomegalovirus exposure and HLA in healthy donors. Study-level points and caveats: A later analysis associated under 20,000 TCR beta sequences with HLA alleles at a 0.05 false discovery rate. Follow-up analysis seemed to connect common viral pathogens with several of the most significant clusters identified. A later analysis showed TCR association rates differing by HLA locus, peaking at DRB1 and lowest at HLA-C.

Trimming cost V 4 bases and J 6 bases; bases outside gene matches: 3. CDR1 and CDR2 from the germline V gene are SGDLS and YYNGEE. The CDR3 has 14 residues. For this clone: Its specificity is unknown.

PCR primers comprised 60 Vbeta and 13 Jbeta primers. The data were produced by immunoSEQ multiplex PCR, yet TCRdb's version contains in-frame clones alone and is incomplete. The sample includes about 35,000 clones, around 83% of them seen just once. This receptor was obtained from a woman between 18 and 30 years old in good health and CMV-seronegative. The chain carries TRBV9 and TRBJ2-7; TRBD2 matches 14 bases. Sample: PBMCs. The CDR3 region is CASSRTSGRIEQYF. CDR3 nucleotides: TGTGCCAGCAGCCGGACTAGCGGGAGGATCGAGCAGTACTTC.